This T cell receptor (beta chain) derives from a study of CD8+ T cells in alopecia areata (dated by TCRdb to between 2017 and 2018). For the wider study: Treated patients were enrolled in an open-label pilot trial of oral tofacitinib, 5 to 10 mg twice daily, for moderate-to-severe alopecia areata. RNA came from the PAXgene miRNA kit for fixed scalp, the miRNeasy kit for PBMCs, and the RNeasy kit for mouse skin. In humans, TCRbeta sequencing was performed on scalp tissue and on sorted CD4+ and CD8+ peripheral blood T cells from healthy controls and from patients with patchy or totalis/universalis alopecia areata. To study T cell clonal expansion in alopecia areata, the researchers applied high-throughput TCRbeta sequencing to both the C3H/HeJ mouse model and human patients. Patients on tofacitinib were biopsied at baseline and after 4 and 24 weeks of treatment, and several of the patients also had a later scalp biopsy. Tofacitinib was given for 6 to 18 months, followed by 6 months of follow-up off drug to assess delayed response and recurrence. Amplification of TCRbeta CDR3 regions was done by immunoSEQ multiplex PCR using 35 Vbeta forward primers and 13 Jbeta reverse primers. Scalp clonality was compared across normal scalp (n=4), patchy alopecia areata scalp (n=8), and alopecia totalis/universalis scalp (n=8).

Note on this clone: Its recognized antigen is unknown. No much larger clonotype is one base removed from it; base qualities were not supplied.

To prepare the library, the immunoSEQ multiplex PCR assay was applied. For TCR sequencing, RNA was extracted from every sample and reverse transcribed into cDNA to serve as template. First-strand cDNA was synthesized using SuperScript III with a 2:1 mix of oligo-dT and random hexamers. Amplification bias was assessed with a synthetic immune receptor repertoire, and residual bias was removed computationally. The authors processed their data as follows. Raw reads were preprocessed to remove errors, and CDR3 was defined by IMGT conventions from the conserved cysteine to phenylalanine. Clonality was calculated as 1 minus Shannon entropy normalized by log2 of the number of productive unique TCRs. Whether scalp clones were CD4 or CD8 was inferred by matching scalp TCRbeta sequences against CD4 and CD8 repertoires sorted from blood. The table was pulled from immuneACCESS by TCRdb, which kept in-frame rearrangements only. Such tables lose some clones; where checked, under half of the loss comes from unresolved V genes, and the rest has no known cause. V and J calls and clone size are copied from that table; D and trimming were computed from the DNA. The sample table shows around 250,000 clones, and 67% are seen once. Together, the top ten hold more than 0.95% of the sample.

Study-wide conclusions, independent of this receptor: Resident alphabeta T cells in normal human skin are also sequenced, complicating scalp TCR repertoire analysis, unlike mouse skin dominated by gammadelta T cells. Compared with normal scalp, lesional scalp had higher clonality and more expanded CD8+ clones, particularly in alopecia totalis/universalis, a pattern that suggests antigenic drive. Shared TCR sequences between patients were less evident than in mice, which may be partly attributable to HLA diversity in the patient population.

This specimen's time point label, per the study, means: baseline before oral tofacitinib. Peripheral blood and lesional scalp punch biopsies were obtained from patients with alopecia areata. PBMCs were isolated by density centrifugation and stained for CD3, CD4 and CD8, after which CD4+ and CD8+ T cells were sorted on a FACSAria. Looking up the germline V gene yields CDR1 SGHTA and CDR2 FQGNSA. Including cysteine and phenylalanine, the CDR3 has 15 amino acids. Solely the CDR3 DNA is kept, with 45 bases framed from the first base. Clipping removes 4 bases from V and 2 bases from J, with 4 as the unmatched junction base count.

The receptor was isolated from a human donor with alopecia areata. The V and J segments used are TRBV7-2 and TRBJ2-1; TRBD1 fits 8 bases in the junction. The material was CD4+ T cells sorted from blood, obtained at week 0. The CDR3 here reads CASSSGGNTYNEQFF. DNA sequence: TGTGCCAGCAGCTCAGGGGGCAACACCTACAATGAGCAGTTCTTC.